The source of this TCR beta chain is a study of molecular identifiers for immune sequencing clone quantification. Study-wide results and caveats: Among effectors, clones above 20 RNA copies held over 98% of molecules; among naive cells, under 1%. With a barcode shared among identical TCR molecules, highly expanded clone sizes could be underestimated.

Details on this clonotype: What it binds is not known.

In TCRdb, the PCR reads were re-called with MiXCR into one record per CDR3 protein. This table has more than 450,000 distinct CDR3 sequences, 25% appearing once. Unmatched junction bases numbered 15, after V lost 6 bases and J lost 1 base. This CDR3 region has 17 residues. The germline CDR1 and CDR2 sequences are MNHEY and SVGAGI. Sorting was used to obtain naive CD8 T cells (CD8+CD4-CCR7+CD45RA+). V and J are TRBV6-5 and TRBJ2-7; 7 nucleotides align to TRBD1. This receptor was taken from a human donor in good health. Some libraries in this study had Jurkat cell RNA spiked in. Material for sequencing was naive CD8+ T cells from blood, with Jurkat cell RNA spiked in. Subset described: FACS-sorted CD8+CD4-CCR7+CD45RA+ naive T cells. CDR3 amino acids: CASSPTAWTGPSYEQYF. The CDR3 DNA follows: TGTGCCAGCAGCCCTACAGCCTGGACAGGCCCATCCTACGAGCAGTACTTC.